This T cell receptor beta chain was observed in a study of post-analysis software for immune sequencing data. Study-wide findings and caveats: Included in a set of about 5 TRBV segments more frequent in patients than controls were TRBV5-6, TRBV5-1 and TRBV20-1. The authors found that F measure strongly co-clustered same-batch samples. Patients with multiple sclerosis recorded significantly lower normalized Chao1 diversity than controls, the study found.

Points on this clonotype: Its antigen is undetermined.

The V and J ends lost 6 bases and 5 bases, in that order; junction bases with no gene match: 11. This CDR3 spans 16 amino acids. Prepared TCR beta cDNA libraries contained unique molecular identifiers. A single record per CDR3 protein comes from TCRdb applying MiXCR to the PCR reads. The sample carries 650,000 to 850,000 distinct CDR3 sequences, about 53% recorded once. The sequence came from a girl under 18 with multiple sclerosis. The sequencing input was blood. The chain carries TRBV12-3 or TRBV12-4 and TRBJ1-4; 8 bases map to TRBD1. This CDR3 reads CASRPAGQGSNEKLFF. CDR3 coding DNA: TGTGCCAGCAGACCCGCTGGACAGGGCTCGAATGAAAAACTGTTTTTT.